These 20 T cell receptor beta chains came from one sample sequenced in a study of T and B cells in COVID-19 patients. BIOMED2 TRB-A/B primer pools were used in multiplex TRB PCR. TCRdb processed the multiplex PCR reads anew with MiXCR; each CDR3 protein has one entry. The sample consists of some 15,000 distinct CDR3 sequences, around 28% of them appearing once. Blood genomic DNA input for TRB amplification was 250-500 ng. Sequenced input: blood. These TCRs come from a human donor who had recovered from COVID-19.

The chain has TRBV20-1 and TRBJ1-1, with D possibly being TRBD1 (6 bases). The CDR3 consists of 15 residues. CDR1 and CDR2 from the germline V gene are DFQATT and SNEGSKA (reference sequence). Trimming removed 0 bases at V and 1 base at J, with 12 bases between. CDR3 loop: CSARERQAPNTEAFF. The CDR3 bases are TGCAGTGCTAGAGAGAGACAGGCGCCGAACACTGAAGCTTTCTTT.

The sample holds a few counts of this clonotype. The V gene is TRBV7-9, the J gene TRBJ2-7; the D gene is possibly TRBD1 (8 bases). Germline V gene lookup returns CDR1 SEHNR and CDR2 FQNEAQ (reference sequence). There are 18 residues in the CDR3. V was shortened by 3 bases and J by 5 bases, with 26 bases between the two germline ends. CDR3 loop: CASSFPLGQGGIMHEQYF. The CDR3 DNA reads as TGTGCCAGCAGCTTCCCTTTAGGACAGGGAGGGATTATGCACGAGCAGTACTTC. Supplemented by reference TRBV7-9 and TRBJ2-7, the full variable domain reads DTGVSQNPRHKITKRGQNVTFRCDPISEHNRLYWYRQTLGQGPEFLTYFQNEAQLEKSRLLSDRFSAERPKGSFSTLEIQRTEQGDSAMYLCASSFPLGQGGIMHEQYFGPGTRLTVT.

The chain combines TRBV5-6 with TRBJ2-7, with a possible D match to TRBD2 (6 bases). Germline assignment: CDR1 SGHDT and CDR2 YYEEEE. This CDR3 is 16 amino acids long. With 0 bases removed from V and 2 bases from J, the gap between germline ends came to 15 bases. In DNA, the CDR3 is TGTGCCAGCAGCTTGGCGGGACTCCACAATGCCTACGAGCAGTACTTC. Translation: CASSLAGLHNAYEQYF.

This clonotype was observed at least ten times. V is TRBV15 and J is TRBJ1-3, with a possible D match to TRBD1 (6 bases). Germline V gene sequence: CDR1 LNHNV, CDR2 YYDKDF (reference sequence). The CDR3 length is 13 residues. The V and J ends lost 6 bases and 4 bases respectively, with 10 bases between them. The CDR3 nucleotides are TGTGCCACCAGTAGGACAGACGGAAACACCATATATTTT. This sequence encodes CATSRTDGNTIYF.

The chain has TRBV20-1 and TRBJ2-3; possibly TRBD1 for D (6 bases). The germline V gene encodes CDR1 DFQATT and CDR2 SNEGSKA (reference sequence). This CDR3 contains 17 residues. The ends were cut back, 5 bases at V and 2 bases at J, with 23 bases in the middle. The DNA for the CDR3 is TGCAGTGCTCACCCCAGGGGCTTTATACAAGACACAGATACGCAGTATTTT. This encodes CSAHPRGFIQDTDTQYF.

The sample holds a few counts of this clonotype. The chain uses TRBV6-5 and TRBJ2-4, with 7 bases identical to TRBD1. In germline, CDR1 is MNHEY, CDR2 SVGAGI. V was clipped by 5 bases and J by 0 bases; unmatched bases: 10. The CDR3 has 17 residues. The CDR3 bases are TGTGCCAGCAGTATGGGACAGCGAGACCTAGCCAAAAACATTCAGTACTTC. It encodes CASSMGQRDLAKNIQYF.

The chain has TRBV20-1 and TRBJ2-3; TRBD1 is a possible D gene (6 bases). This CDR3 is built from 12 residues. Trimming stripped 0 bases from V and 6 bases from J, with 7 bases between. Germline V CDR1 and CDR2: DFQATT, SNEGSKA (reference sequence). This CDR3 is CSAREGADTQYF. CDR3 bases: TGCAGTGCTAGAGAGGGGGCGGATACGCAGTATTTT.

Notes on this clonotype: One base away lies a much larger clone, so this may be a sequencing read error. The chain employs TRBV6-5 and TRBJ2-2, with 7 bases lining up with TRBD1. Germline V gene sequence: CDR1 MNHEY, CDR2 SVGAGI. The CDR3 has 13 amino acids. CDR3: CVGQDSNTGELFF. The CDR3, as DNA: TGTGTCGGACAGGATTCTAACACCGGGGAGCTGTTTTTT.

This clonotype was detected only once. A much larger clone lies a single base off, so this may be a read error. The chain has TRBV6-5 and TRBJ1-2, with D possibly being TRBD1 (6 bases). Between the trimmed V and J ends, which lost 2 bases and 10 bases, there was a span of 14 bases. CDR3 length: 13 amino acids. Germline CDR1 is MNHEY and CDR2 is SVGAGI. In nucleotides, the CDR3 is TGTGCCAGCAGTTACAGGGGGAGGGCTGACTACACCTTC. Protein product: CASSYRGRADYTF.

The CDR3 coding sequence is TGTGCCAGCCGTCGGTTGGCCTACAATGAGCAGTTCTTC. This codes for CASRRLAYNEQFF. The chain links TRBV7-2 to TRBJ2-1; D gene uncertain. Trimming cost V 8 bases and J 2 bases, with 10 bases left between them. This CDR3 comprises 13 residues. CDR1 SGHTA and CDR2 FQGNSA come from the germline V gene.

The chain is built from TRBV5-1 and TRBJ2-1; 9 bases are shared with TRBD2. CDR1 and CDR2 from the germline V gene are SGHRS and YFSETQ. The CDR3 contains 14 residues. V lost 8 bases and J lost 2; bases outside the gene matches: 5. The CDR3 region has the DNA TGCGCCAGTAGACTAGCGGAAACCTACAATGAGCAGTTCTTC. The encoded protein is CASRLAETYNEQFF. Supplemented by reference TRBV5-1 and TRBJ2-1, the full variable domain reads KAGVTQTPRYLIKTRGQQVTLSCSPISGHRSVSWYQQTPGQGLQFLFEYFSETQRNKGNFPGRFSGRQFSNSRSEMNVSTLELGDSALYLCASRLAETYNEQFFGPGTRLTVL.

The gene calls are TRBV24-1 and TRBJ2-5; 10 bases are a match to TRBD2. The CDR3 length is 18 residues. Germline V gene lookup returns CDR1 KGHDR and CDR2 SFDVKD. Trimming at V came to 1 base and at J to 2 bases, leaving 9 bases not matched to a gene. CDR3 DNA: TGTGCCACCAGTGATTTTAGGCTAGCGGGAGAGGGACAAGAGACCCAGTACTTC. Translation: CATSDFRLAGEGQETQYF.

Notes on this clonotype: The junction departs from germline at one end; a sequencing error may be responsible. The chain recombines TRBV20-1 with TRBJ2-7, with 11 bases lining up with TRBD2. The CDR3 length is 15 residues. Germline CDR1 DFQATT, CDR2 SNEGSKA (reference sequence). CDR3 sequence (DNA): TGCAGTGTTAGAGTAGCGGGAGGGAACCCCTACGAGCAGTACTTC. Its protein product is CSVRVAGGNPYEQYF.

The V gene is TRBV11-1, the J gene TRBJ1-4, with 9 bases that match TRBD1. The CDR3 is 19 amino acids. The V gene's germline CDR1 is SGHAT and CDR2 FQDESV (reference sequence). J lost 5 bases, V lost 5 bases, and 18 bases had no gene match. CDR3 DNA: TGTGCCAGCAGCCTCGGGGGGGGGACAGGGTCGGCTACCAATGAAAAACTGTTTTTT. It specifies CASSLGGGTGSATNEKLFF.

In this sample, this clonotype turned up many times. The V and J genes are TRBV19 and TRBJ1-5; TRBD1 is a possible D gene (6 bases). Looked up from germline, CDR1 is LNHDA and CDR2 is SQIVND (reference sequence). CDR3 size: 17 residues. V was trimmed by 4 bases and J by 4 bases, leaving 20 bases between them. The CDR3 is CASSTLSSDSNNQPQHF. The CDR3 DNA reads TGTGCCAGTAGTACCCTTTCCTCGGACAGTAATAATCAGCCCCAGCATTTT.

There are many counts of this clonotype. This chain links TRBV27 with TRBJ2-3; 7 bases are a match to TRBD2. V shed 7 bases, J shed 4 bases, and the junction held 14 bases outside the gene matches. This CDR3 is 16 amino acids long. Looked up from germline, CDR1 is MNHEY and CDR2 is SMNVEV (reference sequence). Here the CDR3 DNA reads TGTGCCAGCACTCGTTCCGGGACTAAGTTGGCAGATACGCAGTATTTT. Translation gives CASTRSGTKLADTQYF.

V and J are TRBV18 and TRBJ1-4; D gene unclear. The CDR3 totals 13 residues. Looked up from germline, CDR1 is KGHSH and CDR2 is LQKENI. V gave up 5 bases and J gave up 8 bases, with 12 bases separating them. This CDR3 reads CASSRTEGEKLFF. CDR3 nucleotides: TGTGCCAGCTCAAGGACCGAGGGCGAAAAACTGTTTTTT.

This clonotype was found a few times. The chain employs TRBV19 and TRBJ1-3; the match to TRBD1 covers 9 bases. Trimming cost V 6 bases and J 2 bases; bases outside gene matches: 8. Germline V gives CDR1 LNHDA, CDR2 SQIVND (reference sequence). CDR3 length: 16 residues. CDR3 nucleotide sequence: TGTGCCAGTAGAGAAACCCGGGACAGGGCTGGAAACACCATATATTTT. Encoded protein: CASRETRDRAGNTIYF.

This clonotype was observed many times. The V gene is TRBV6-6, the J gene TRBJ1-6; no clear D. This CDR3 has 14 amino acids. Germline CDR1 is MNHNY and CDR2 is SVGAGI (reference sequence). Trimming shortened V by 5 bases and J by 8 bases, and 13 bases separated the two germline ends. The CDR3 DNA sequence: TGTGCCAGCAGTGGTGTAGGAGTCGATTCACCCCTCCACTTT. Translation: CASSGVGVDSPLHF.

Sample share makes this clonotype medium-sized. The chain joins TRBV29-1 to TRBJ1-4; tentative D call: TRBD1 (6 bases). The CDR3 length is 13 residues. Deletions cut 7 bases from V and 5 bases from J, with 14 bases between. The germline CDR1 and CDR2 sequences are SQVTM and ANQGSEA. CDR3 bases: TGCAGCGCCACAGACAGGAACAATGAAAAACTGTTTTTT. Its translation: CSATDRNNEKLFF.